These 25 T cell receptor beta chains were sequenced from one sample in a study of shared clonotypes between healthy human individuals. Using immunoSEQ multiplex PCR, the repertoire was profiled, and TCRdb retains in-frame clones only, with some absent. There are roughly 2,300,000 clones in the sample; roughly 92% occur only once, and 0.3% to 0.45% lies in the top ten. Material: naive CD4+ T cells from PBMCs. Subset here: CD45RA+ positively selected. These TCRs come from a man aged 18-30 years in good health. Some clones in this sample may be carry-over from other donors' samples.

The CDR3 loop is CASSPIQRTSDTGELFF. The CDR3 DNA reads TGTGCCAGCTCTCCGATCCAAAGGACTAGCGACACCGGGGAGCTGTTTTTT. The chain links TRBV18 to TRBJ2-2; 9 bases line up with TRBD2. There are 17 residues in the CDR3. Losses at the gene ends were 6 bases for V and 3 bases for J; bases not matched to a gene: 11. Germline V gene sequence: CDR1 KGHSH, CDR2 LQKENI. The full variable domain, in which reference TRBV18 and TRBJ2-2 provide the parts outside the CDR3, is NAGVMQNPRHLVRRRGQEARLRCSPMKGHSHVYWYRQLPEEGLKFMVYLQKENIIDESGMPKERFSAEFPKEGPSILRIQQVVRGDSAAYFCASSPIQRTSDTGELFFGEGSRLTVL.

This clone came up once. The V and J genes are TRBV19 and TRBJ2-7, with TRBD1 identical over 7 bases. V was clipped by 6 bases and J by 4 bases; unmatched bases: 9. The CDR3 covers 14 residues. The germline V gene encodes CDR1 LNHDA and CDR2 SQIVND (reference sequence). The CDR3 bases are TGTGCCAGTAGCACCGGGACAGCCATTTACGAGCAGTACTTC. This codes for CASSTGTAIYEQYF.

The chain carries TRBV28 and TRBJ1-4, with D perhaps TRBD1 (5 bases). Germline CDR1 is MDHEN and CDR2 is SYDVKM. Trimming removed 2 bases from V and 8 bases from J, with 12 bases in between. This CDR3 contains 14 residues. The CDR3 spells CASSLAGINEKLFF. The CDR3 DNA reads TGTGCCAGCAGTTTAGCAGGGATCAACGAAAAACTGTTTTTT.

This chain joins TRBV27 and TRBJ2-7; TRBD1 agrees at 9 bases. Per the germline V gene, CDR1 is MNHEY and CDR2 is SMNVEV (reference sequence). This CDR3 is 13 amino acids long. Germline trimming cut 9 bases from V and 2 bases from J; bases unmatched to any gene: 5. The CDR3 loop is CASRGQGPYEQYF. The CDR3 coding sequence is TGTGCCAGTCGGGGACAGGGTCCCTACGAGCAGTACTTC.

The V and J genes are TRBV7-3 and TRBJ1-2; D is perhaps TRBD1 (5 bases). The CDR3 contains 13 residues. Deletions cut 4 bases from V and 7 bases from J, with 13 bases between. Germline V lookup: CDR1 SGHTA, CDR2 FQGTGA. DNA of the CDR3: TGTGCCAGCAGCTCCGGAGGGGCTGGTGGCTACACCTTC. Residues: CASSSGGAGGYTF.

The CDR3 nucleotides are TGTGCCAGCAGCTTAGTGACTACGCTAGCCAAAAACATTCAGTACTTC. Translated: CASSLVTTLAKNIQYF. The J gene is TRBJ2-4, the V gene TRBV7-2, with a tentative D call TRBD2 (5 bases). The germline V and J ends were trimmed by 1 base and 0 bases, with 10 bases remaining between them. Germline V gene lookup returns CDR1 SGHTA and CDR2 FQGNSA. The CDR3 is 16 amino acids. Filled out from reference TRBV7-2 and TRBJ2-4, the complete variable domain reads GAGVSQSPSNKVTEKGKDVELRCDPISGHTALYWYRQSLGQGLEFLIYFQGNSAPDKSGLPSDRFSAERTGGSVSTLTIQRTQQEDSAVYLCASSLVTTLAKNIQYFGAGTRLSVL.

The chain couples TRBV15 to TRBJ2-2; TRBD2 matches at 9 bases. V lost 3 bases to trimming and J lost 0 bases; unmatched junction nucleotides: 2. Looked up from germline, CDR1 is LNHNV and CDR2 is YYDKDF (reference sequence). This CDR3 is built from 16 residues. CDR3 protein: CATSSRLAANTGELFF. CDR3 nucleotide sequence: TGTGCCACCAGCAGTAGACTAGCGGCGAACACCGGGGAGCTGTTTTTT.

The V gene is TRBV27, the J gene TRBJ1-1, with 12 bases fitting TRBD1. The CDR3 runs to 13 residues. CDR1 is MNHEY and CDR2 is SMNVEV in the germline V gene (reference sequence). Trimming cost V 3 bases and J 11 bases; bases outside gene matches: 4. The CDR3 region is CASSFWDRGLAFF. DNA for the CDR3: TGTGCCAGCAGTTTTTGGGACAGGGGGCTTGCTTTCTTT.

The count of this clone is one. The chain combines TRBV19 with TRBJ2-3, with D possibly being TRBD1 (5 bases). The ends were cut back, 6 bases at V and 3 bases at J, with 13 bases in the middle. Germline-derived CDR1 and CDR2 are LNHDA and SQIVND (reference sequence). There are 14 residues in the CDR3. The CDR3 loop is CASRRQISTDTQYF. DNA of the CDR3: TGTGCCAGTAGACGACAGATTAGTACAGATACGCAGTATTTT. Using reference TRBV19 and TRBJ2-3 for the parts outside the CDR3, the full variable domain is DGGITQSPKYLFRKEGQNVTLSCEQNLNHDAMYWYRQDPGQGLRLIYYSQIVNDFQKGDIAEGYSVSREKKESFPLTVTSAQKNPTAFYLCASRRQISTDTQYFGPGTRLTVL.

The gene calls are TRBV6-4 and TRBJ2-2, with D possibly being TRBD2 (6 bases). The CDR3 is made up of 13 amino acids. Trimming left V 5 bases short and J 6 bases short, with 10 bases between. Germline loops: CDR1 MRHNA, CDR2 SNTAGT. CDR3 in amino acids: CASSQGTPGELFF. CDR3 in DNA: TGTGCCAGCAGTCAAGGGACTCCCGGGGAGCTGTTTTTT.

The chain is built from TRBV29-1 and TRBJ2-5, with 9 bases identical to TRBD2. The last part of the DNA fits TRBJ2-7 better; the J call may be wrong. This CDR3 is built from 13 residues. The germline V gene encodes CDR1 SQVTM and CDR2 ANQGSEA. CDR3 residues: CSVGGRASYEQYF. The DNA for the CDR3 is TGCAGCGTTGGCGGGAGGGCCTCCTACGAGCAGTACTTC.

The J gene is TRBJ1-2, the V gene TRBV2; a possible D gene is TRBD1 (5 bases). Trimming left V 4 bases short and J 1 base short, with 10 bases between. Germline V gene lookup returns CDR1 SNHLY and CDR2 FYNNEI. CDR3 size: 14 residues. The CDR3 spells CASSVEGFNYGYTF. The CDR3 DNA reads TGTGCCAGCAGTGTGGAGGGGTTTAACTATGGCTACACCTTC.

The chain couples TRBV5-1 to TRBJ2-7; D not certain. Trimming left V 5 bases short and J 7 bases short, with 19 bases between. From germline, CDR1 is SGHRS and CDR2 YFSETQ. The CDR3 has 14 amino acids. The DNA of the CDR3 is TGCGCCAGCAGTCCCGGCGAACCTGCTGGGGAGCAGTACTTC. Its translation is CASSPGEPAGEQYF.

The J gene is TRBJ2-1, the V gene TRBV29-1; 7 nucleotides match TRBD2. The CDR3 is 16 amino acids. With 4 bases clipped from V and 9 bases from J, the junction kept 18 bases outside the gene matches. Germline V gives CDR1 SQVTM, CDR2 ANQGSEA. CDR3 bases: TGCAGCGTTGTACGCATGATTGGCGGGAGTAAGGCTGAGCAGTTCTTC. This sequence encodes CSVVRMIGGSKAEQFF.

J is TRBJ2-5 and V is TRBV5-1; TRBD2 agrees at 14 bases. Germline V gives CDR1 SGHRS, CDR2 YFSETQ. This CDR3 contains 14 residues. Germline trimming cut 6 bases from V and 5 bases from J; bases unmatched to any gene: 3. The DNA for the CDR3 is TGCGCCAGCACGGGACTAGCGGGAGACGAGACCCAGTACTTC. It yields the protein CASTGLAGDETQYF.

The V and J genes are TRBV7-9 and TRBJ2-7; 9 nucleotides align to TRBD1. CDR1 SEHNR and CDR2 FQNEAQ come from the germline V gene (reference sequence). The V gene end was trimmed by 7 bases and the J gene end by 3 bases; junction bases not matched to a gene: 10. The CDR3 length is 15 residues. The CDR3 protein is CASTPPGQGFYEQYF. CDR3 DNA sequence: TGTGCCAGCACCCCTCCGGGACAGGGTTTCTACGAGCAGTACTTC. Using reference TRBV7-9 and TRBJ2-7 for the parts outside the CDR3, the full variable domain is DTGVSQNPRHKITKRGQNVTFRCDPISEHNRLYWYRQTLGQGPEFLTYFQNEAQLEKSRLLSDRFSAERPKGSFSTLEIQRTEQGDSAMYLCASTPPGQGFYEQYFGPGTRLTVT.

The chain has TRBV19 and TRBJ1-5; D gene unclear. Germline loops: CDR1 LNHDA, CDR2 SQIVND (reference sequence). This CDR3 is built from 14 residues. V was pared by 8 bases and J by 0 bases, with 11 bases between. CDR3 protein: CASGPAHSNQPQHF. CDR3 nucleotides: TGTGCCAGTGGGCCTGCCCATAGCAATCAGCCCCAGCATTTT.

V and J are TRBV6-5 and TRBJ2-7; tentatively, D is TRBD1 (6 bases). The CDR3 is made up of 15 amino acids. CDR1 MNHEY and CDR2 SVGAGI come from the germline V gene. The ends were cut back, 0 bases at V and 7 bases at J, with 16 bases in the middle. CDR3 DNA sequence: TGTGCCAGCAGTTACTCGATAGGACAGATCTTTGAGCAGTACTTC. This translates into CASSYSIGQIFEQYF.

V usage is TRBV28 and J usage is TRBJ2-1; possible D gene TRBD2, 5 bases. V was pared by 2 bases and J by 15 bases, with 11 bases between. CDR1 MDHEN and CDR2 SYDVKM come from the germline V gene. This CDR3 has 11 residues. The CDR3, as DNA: TGTGCCAGCAGTTTAACGCCTAGCCTGTTCTTC. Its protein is CASSLTPSLFF.

The CDR3 DNA reads TGTGCCAGCAGTTTAACAGGAGGACAGCCCTATGGCTACACCTTC. Translating it yields CASSLTGGQPYGYTF. The V call is TRBV28, the J call TRBJ1-2; D possibly corresponds to TRBD1 (6 bases). The CDR3 runs to 15 residues. Trimming took 2 bases from V and 4 from J, leaving 14 bases between them. Germline assignment: CDR1 MDHEN and CDR2 SYDVKM.

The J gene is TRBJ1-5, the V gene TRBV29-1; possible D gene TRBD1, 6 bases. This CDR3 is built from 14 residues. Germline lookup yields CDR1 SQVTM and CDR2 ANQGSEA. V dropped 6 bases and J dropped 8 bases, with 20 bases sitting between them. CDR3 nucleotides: TGCAGCGTACGGACCGGGACAAGTGAAGAGCCCCAGCATTTT. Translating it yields CSVRTGTSEEPQHF.

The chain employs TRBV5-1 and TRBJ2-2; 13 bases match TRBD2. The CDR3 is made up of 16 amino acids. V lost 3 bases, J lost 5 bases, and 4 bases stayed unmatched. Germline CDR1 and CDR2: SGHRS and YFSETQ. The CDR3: CASSSLTSGRTGELFF. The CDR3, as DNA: TGCGCCAGCAGCTCGTTGACTAGCGGGAGGACCGGGGAGCTGTTTTTT.

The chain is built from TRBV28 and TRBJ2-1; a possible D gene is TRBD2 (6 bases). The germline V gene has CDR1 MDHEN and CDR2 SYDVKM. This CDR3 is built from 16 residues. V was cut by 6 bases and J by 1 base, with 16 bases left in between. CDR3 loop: CASRLGRRGSYNEQFF. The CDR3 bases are TGTGCCAGCAGGTTGGGGCGGAGGGGTTCCTACAATGAGCAGTTCTTC.

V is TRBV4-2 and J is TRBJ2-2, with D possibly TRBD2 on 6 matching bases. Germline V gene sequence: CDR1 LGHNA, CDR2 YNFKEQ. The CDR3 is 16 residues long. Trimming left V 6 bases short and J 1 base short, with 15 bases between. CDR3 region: CASSRGNILNTGELFF. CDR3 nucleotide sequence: TGTGCCAGCAGTCGGGGGAATATACTGAACACCGGGGAGCTGTTTTTT.

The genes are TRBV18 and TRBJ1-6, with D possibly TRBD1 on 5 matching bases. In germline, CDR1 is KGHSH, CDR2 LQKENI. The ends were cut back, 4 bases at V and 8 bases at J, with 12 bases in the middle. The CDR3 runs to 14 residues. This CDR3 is CASSQDRGDSPLHF. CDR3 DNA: TGTGCCAGCTCACAAGACAGAGGGGATTCACCCCTCCACTTT.